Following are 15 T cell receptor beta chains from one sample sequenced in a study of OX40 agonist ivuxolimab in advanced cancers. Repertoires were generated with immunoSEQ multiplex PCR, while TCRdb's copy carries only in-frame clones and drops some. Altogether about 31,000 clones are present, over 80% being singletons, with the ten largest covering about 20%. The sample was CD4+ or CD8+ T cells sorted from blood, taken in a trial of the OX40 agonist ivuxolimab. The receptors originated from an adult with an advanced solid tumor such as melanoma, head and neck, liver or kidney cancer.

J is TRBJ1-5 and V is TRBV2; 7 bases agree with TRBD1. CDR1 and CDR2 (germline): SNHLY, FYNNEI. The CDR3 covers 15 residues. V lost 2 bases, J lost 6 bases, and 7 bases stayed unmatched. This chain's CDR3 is CASSEHKGAGQPQHF. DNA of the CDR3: TGTGCCAGCAGTGAACATAAGGGGGCAGGTCAGCCCCAGCATTTT. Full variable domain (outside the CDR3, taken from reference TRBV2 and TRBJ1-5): EPEVTQTPSHQVTQMGQEVILRCVPISNHLYFYWYRQILGQKVEFLVSFYNNEISEKSEIFDDQFSVERPDGSNFTLKIRSTKLEDSAMYFCASSEHKGAGQPQHFGDGTRLSIL.

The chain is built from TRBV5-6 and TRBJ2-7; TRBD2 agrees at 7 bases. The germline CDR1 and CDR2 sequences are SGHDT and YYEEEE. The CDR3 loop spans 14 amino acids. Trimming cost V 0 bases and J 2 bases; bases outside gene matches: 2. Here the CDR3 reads CASSLVGTTYEQYF. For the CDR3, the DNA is TGTGCCAGCAGCTTGGTTGGGACTACCTACGAGCAGTACTTC.

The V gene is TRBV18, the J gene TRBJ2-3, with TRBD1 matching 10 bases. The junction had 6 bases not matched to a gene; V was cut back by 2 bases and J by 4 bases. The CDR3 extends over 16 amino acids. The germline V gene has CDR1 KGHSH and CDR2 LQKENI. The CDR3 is CASSPYGTGVPDTQYF. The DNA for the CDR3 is TGTGCCAGCTCACCATATGGGACAGGGGTCCCAGATACGCAGTATTTT.

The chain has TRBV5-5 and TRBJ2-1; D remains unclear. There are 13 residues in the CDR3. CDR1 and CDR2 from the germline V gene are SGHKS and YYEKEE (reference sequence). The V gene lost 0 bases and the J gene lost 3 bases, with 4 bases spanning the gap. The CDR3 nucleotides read TGTGCCAGCAGCTTGGACAGCTACAATGAGCAGTTCTTC. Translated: CASSLDSYNEQFF.

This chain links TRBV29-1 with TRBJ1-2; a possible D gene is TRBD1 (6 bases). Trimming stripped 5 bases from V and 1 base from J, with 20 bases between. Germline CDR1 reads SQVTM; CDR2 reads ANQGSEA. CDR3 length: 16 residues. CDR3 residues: CSVRIGGLLFNYGYTF. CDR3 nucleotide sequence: TGCAGCGTTAGAATTGGGGGGCTTCTCTTTAACTATGGCTACACCTTC. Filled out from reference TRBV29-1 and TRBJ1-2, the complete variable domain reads SAVISQKPSRDICQRGTSLTIQCQVDSQVTMMFWYRQQPGQSLTLIATANQGSEATYESGFVIDKFPISRPNLTFSTLTVSNMSPEDSSIYLCSVRIGGLLFNYGYTFGSGTRLTVV.

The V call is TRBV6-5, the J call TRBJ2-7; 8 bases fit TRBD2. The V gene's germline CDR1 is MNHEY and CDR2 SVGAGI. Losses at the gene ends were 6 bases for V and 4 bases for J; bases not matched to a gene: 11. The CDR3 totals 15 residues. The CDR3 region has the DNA TGTGCCAGCAGCCAGAGCGGGAGAGGGTCATACGAGCAGTACTTC. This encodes CASSQSGRGSYEQYF.

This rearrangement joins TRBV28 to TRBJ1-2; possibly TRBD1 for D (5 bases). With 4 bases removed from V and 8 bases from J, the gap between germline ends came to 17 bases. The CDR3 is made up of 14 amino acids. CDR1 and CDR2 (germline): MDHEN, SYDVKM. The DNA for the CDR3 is TGTGCCAGCAGTTGGGGCAGGTGGCGGCGAGGCTACACCTTC. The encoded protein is CASSWGRWRRGYTF.

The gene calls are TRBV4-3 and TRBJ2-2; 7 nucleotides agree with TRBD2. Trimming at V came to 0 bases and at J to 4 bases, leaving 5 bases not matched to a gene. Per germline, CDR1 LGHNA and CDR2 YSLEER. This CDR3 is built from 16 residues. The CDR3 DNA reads TGCGCCAGCAGCCAAGATGAGCTAGCGGCCACCGGGGAGCTGTTTTTT. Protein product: CASSQDELAATGELFF.

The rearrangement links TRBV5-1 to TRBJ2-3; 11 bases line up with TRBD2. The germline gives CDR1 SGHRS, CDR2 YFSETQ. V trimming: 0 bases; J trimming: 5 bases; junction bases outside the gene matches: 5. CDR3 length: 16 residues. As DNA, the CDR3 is TGCGCCAGCAGCTTGGTTCTAGCGGGAGGTGTAGATACGCAGTATTTT. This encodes CASSLVLAGGVDTQYF.

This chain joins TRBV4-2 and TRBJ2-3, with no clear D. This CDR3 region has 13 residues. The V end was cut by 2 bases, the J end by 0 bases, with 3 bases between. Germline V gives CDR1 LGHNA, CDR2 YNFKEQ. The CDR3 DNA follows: TGTGCCAGCAGCCAAACTAGCACAGATACGCAGTATTTT. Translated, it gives CASSQTSTDTQYF.

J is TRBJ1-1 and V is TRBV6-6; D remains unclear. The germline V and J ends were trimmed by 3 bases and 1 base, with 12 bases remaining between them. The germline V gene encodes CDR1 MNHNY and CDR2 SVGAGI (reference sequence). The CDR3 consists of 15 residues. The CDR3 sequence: CASSYSRRENTEAFF. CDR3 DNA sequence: TGTGCCAGCAGTTATTCGAGACGGGAGAACACTGAAGCTTTCTTT.

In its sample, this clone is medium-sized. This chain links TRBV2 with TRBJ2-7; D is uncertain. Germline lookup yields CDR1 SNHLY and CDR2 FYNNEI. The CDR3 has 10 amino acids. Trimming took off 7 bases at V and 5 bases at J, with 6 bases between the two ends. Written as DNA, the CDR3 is TGTGCCAGCATGGGAAACGAGCAGTACTTC. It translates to CASMGNEQYF.

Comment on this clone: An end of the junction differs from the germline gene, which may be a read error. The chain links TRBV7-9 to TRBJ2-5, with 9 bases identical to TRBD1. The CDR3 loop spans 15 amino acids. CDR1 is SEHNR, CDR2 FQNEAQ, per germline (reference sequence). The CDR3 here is CASSLGQGTQETQYF. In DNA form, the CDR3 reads TGTGCCAGCAGTTTAGGACAGGGGACTCAAGAGACCCAGTACTTC.

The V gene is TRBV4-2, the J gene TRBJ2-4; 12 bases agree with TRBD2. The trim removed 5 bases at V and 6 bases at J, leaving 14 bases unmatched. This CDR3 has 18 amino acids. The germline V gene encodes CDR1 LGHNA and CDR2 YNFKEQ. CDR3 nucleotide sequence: TGTGCCAGCAGCGAAAACTGGACTAGCGGGAATAGGGCAAACATTCAGTACTTC. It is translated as CASSENWTSGNRANIQYF.

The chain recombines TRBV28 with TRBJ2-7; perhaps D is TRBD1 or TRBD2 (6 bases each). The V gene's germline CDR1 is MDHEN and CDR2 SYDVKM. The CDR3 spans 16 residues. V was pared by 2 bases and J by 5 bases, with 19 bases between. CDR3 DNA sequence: TGTGCCAGCAGTTTAGGAGGCCGAGGGGGGTCCAACGAGCAGTACTTC. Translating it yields CASSLGGRGGSNEQYF.